The rows below give T cell receptor beta chains drawn from one sample of a study of human T cells and chemical hapten exposure. TCRdb processed the RACE reads anew with MiXCR; each CDR3 protein has one entry. The sample lists 50,000 to 75,000 distinct CDR3 sequences; about 11% were seen once. The input for sequencing was whole blood, taken in connection with sensitization to the hapten diphenylcyclopropenone (DPC). Receptor source: a woman aged 30 to 39 with alopecia areata. Some clones in this sample may be carry-over from other donors' samples. CDR3s include the opening cysteine and the closing phenylalanine or tryptophan. The D gene is left open where the match is weak. Size tells how often a clone was seen (once, few, many) or the class of an expanded clone, and some rows leave it out.

>TRBV7-9|many|TRBD2|TRBJ2-2
CASSSLAETNTGELFF
TGTGCCAGCAGCTCCCTAGCGGAGACGAACACCGGGGAGCTGTTTTTT
>TRBV28|many|-|TRBJ1-4
CASSLGAGGEKLLF
TGTGCCAGCAGTTTAGGGGCTGGGGGTGAAAAACTGCTTTTT
>TRBV29-1|-|-|TRBJ2-7
CSVGQNAYEQYF
TGCAGCGTCGGGCAAAACGCCTACGAGCAGTACTTC
>TRBV29-1|few|-|TRBJ2-4
CSVEEGFEDIQYF
TGCAGCGTTGAAGAGGGATTCGAGGACATTCAGTACTTC
>TRBV11-2|many|-|TRBJ2-1
CASTAGTTNEQFF
TGTGCCAGCACCGCCGGGACCACCAATGAGCAGTTCTTC
>TRBV18|many|TRBD1|TRBJ1-6
CASSPPGQGPTNSPLHF
TGTGCCAGCTCACCACCGGGACAGGGTCCGACTAATTCACCCCTCCACTTT
>TRBV5-1|few|-|TRBJ1-2
CASSPGFRGHSNGYTF
TGCGCCAGCAGCCCCGGCTTTCGGGGACATTCTAACGGCTACACCTTC
>TRBV7-8|-|-|TRBJ1-4
CASSLAGGGRNEKLFF
TGTGCCAGCAGCTTAGCCGGCGGGGGACGTAATGAAAAACTGTTTTTT
>TRBV27|-|-|TRBJ1-1
CASVTPTEAFF
TGTGCCAGCGTGACCCCCACTGAAGCTTTCTTT
>TRBV2|few|-|TRBJ1-6
CASRWGGNSPLHF
TGTGCCAGCAGATGGGGTGGGAATTCACCCCTCCACTTT
>TRBV7-9|many|-|TRBJ2-1
CASSLTQDRQFF
TGTGCCAGCAGCCTTACACAAGACAGGCAGTTCTTC
>TRBV14|-|TRBD2|TRBJ2-7
CASSQGLAGDYEQYF
TGTGCCAGCAGCCAAGGGCTAGCGGGAGACTACGAGCAGTACTTC
>TRBV5-4|-|-|TRBJ1-1
CASSLPGITEAFF
TGTGCCAGCAGCTTACCGGGTATAACTGAAGCTTTCTTT
>TRBV6-6|-|-|TRBJ2-7
CASSYERDYEQYF
TGTGCCAGCAGTTACGAACGGGACTACGAGCAGTACTTC
>TRBV2|few|-|TRBJ1-1
CADALSRNTEAFF
TGTGCCGATGCTTTAAGCAGGAACACTGAAGCTTTCTTT
>TRBV9|-|-|TRBJ1-6
CASSVDQNSPLHF
TGTGCCAGCAGCGTAGACCAGAATTCACCCCTCCACTTT
>TRBV20-1|many|-|TRBJ1-2
CSAPGPKNYGYTF
TGCAGTGCACCTGGACCGAAGAACTATGGCTACACCTTC
>TRBV29-1|few|-|TRBJ2-2
CSVERQPNTGELFF
TGCAGCGTTGAGCGCCAGCCGAACACCGGGGAGCTGTTTTTT
>TRBV9|many|-|TRBJ2-3
CASSKAVHTDTQYF
TGTGCCAGCAGTAAAGCGGTTCACACAGATACGCAGTATTTT
>TRBV27|many|-|TRBJ2-5
CASSFETQYF
TGTGCCAGCAGTTTCGAGACCCAGTACTTC
>TRBV6-2/TRBV6-3|-|-|TRBJ1-6
CASSYSGGMASPLHF
TGTGCCAGCAGTTACTCCGGGGGTATGGCTTCACCCCTCCACTTT
>TRBV6-6|many|TRBD1|TRBJ1-2
CASGQGTDGYTF
TGTGCCAGTGGACAGGGTACAGATGGCTACACCTTC
>TRBV6-5|many|TRBD2|TRBJ2-2
CASRWGLAETGELFF
TGTGCCAGCAGGTGGGGCCTAGCGGAAACCGGGGAGCTGTTTTTT
>TRBV20-1|many|TRBD1|TRBJ1-2
CSARDMPGTGDYGYTF
TGCAGTGCTAGAGATATGCCCGGGACAGGGGACTATGGCTACACCTTC
>TRBV20-1|many|TRBD1|TRBJ2-7
CSALGQGNSYEQYF
TGCAGTGCACTGGGACAGGGAAACTCCTACGAGCAGTACTTC
>TRBV12-3/TRBV12-4|-|TRBD2|TRBJ2-3
CASSPGNSGSADTQYF
TGTGCCAGCAGTCCGGGGAACAGCGGGAGCGCAGATACGCAGTATTTT
>TRBV19|many|-|TRBJ1-4
CASSPRATNEKLFF
TGTGCCAGTAGCCCCCGGGCGACAAATGAAAAACTGTTTTTT
>TRBV5-1|-|-|TRBJ1-5
CASSLGPAQPQHF
TGCGCCAGCAGCTTGGGACCGGCTCAGCCCCAGCATTTT
>TRBV7-2|few|-|TRBJ1-6
CASSLGGAGNSPLHF
TGTGCCAGCAGCTTAGGTGGGGCCGGGAATTCACCCCTCCACTTT
>TRBV28|-|TRBD1|TRBJ1-2
CASSLVDRGRAGYTF
TGTGCCAGCAGTTTAGTGGACAGGGGGCGAGCTGGCTACACCTTC
>TRBV28|many|-|TRBJ1-6
CASNQGYSPLHF
TGTGCCAGCAATCAGGGTTATTCACCCCTCCACTTT
>TRBV7-2|few|-|TRBJ2-7
CASSLAAGGSPSSYEQYF
TGTGCCAGCAGCTTAGCGGCAGGGGGGAGCCCGTCCTCCTACGAGCAGTACTTC
>TRBV6-5|many|-|TRBJ1-5
CASSYSSSSNQPQHF
TGTGCCAGCAGTTACTCGAGCAGTAGCAATCAGCCCCAGCATTTT
>TRBV6-5|-|-|TRBJ1-1
CASSYGPPRRGEAFF
TGTGCCAGCAGTTACGGCCCCCCGCGGCGTGGTGAAGCTTTCTTT
>TRBV29-1|many|-|TRBJ2-1
CSVAPGRTSSYNEQFF
TGCAGCGTGGCCCCGGGCCGGACGAGCTCCTACAATGAGCAGTTCTTC
>TRBV11-2|few|TRBD2|TRBJ2-5
CASSSILGELAGDFRETQYF
TGTGCCAGCAGCTCAATCCTCGGCGAATTAGCGGGAGATTTTAGGGAGACCCAGTACTTC
>TRBV29-1|-|TRBD1|TRBJ1-5
CSVGTGLGNQPQHF
TGCAGCGTGGGGACAGGGTTGGGCAATCAGCCCCAGCATTTT
>TRBV7-9|few|-|TRBJ1-1
CASSLVTGGYTEAFF
TGTGCCAGCAGCTTAGTTACGGGGGGCTACACTGAAGCTTTCTTT
>TRBV11-3|-|-|TRBJ1-1
CASSLVASSTEAFF
TGTGCCAGCAGCTTAGTGGCCTCCTCCACTGAAGCTTTCTTT
>TRBV5-4|-|-|TRBJ1-5
CASSVDRTENQPQHF
TGTGCCAGCAGCGTAGACCGGACGGAGAATCAGCCCCAGCATTTT
>TRBV6-2/TRBV6-3|few|-|TRBJ2-7
CASNPPAGRVVPYEQYF
TGTGCCAGCAACCCCCCGGCGGGCCGGGTTGTCCCCTACGAGCAGTACTTC
>TRBV18|-|TRBD2|TRBJ2-1
CASAISGGASREQFF
TGTGCCAGCGCCATTAGCGGGGGGGCCAGCCGTGAGCAGTTCTTC
>TRBV5-1|few|-|TRBJ2-3
CASSLAWDSTDTQYF
TGCGCCAGCAGCTTAGCATGGGACAGCACAGATACGCAGTATTTT
>TRBV28|-|-|TRBJ2-7
CASSSFRSEQYF
TGTGCCAGCAGTTCGTTCCGGTCCGAGCAGTACTTC
>TRBV9|-|-|TRBJ1-3
CASSPVVSGNTIYF
TGTGCCAGCAGCCCGGTTGTCTCTGGAAACACCATATATTTT
>TRBV4-1|-|-|TRBJ1-1
CASYGWNTEAFF
TGCGCCAGCTACGGGTGGAACACTGAAGCTTTCTTT
>TRBV29-1|-|TRBD2|TRBJ2-3
CSVESPGGGLAGTTDTQYF
TGCAGCGTTGAAAGTCCGGGGGGCGGGCTAGCGGGGACCACAGATACGCAGTATTTT
>TRBV18|few|TRBD1|TRBJ1-4
CASSPDRDSDEKLFF
TGTGCCAGCTCACCCGACCGGGACAGCGATGAAAAACTGTTTTTT
>TRBV6-5|few|TRBD1|TRBJ1-4
CASSYQPGQGWEKLFF
TGTGCCAGCAGTTATCAACCGGGACAGGGGTGGGAAAAACTGTTTTTT
>TRBV7-9|many|TRBD1|TRBJ2-3
CASSSDRGSRDTQYF
TGTGCCAGCAGCTCCGACAGGGGGTCCAGAGATACGCAGTATTTT
>TRBV28|few|-|TRBJ2-5
CASSEHSRGETQYF
TGTGCCAGCAGCGAACACTCCAGGGGAGAGACCCAGTACTTC
>TRBV10-2|-|TRBD1|TRBJ2-1
CASRAGTGARGEQFF
TGCGCCAGCAGGGCCGGGACAGGTGCGCGCGGTGAGCAGTTCTTC
>TRBV25-1|few|TRBD1|TRBJ1-1
CASSGDRANTEAFF
TGTGCCAGCAGTGGGGACAGGGCGAACACTGAAGCTTTCTTT
>TRBV13|many|TRBD1|TRBJ1-4
CASSRGQTNEKLFF
TGTGCCAGCAGCCGGGGACAGACTAATGAAAAACTGTTTTTT
>TRBV15|few|-|TRBJ1-3
CATSRDTVSGNTIYF
TGTGCCACCAGCAGAGATACAGTCTCTGGAAACACCATATATTTT